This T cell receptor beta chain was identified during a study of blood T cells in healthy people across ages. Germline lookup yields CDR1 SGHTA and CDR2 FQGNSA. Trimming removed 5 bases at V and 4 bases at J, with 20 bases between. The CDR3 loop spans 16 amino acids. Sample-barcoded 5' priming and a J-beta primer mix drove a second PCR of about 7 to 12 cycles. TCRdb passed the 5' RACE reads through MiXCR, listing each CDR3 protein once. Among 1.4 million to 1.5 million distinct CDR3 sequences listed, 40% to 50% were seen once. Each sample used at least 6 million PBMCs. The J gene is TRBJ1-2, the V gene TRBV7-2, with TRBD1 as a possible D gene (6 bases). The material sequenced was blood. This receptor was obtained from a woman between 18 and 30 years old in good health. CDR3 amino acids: CASSPMGGQFSYGYTF. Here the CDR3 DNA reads TGTGCCAGCAGCCCAATGGGCGGACAGTTCAGCTATGGCTACACCTTC. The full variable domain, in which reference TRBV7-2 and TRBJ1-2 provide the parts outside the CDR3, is GAGVSQSPSNKVTEKGKDVELRCDPISGHTALYWYRQSLGQGLEFLIYFQGNSAPDKSGLPSDRFSAERTGGSVSTLTIQRTQQEDSAVYLCASSPMGGQFSYGYTFGSGTRLTVV.